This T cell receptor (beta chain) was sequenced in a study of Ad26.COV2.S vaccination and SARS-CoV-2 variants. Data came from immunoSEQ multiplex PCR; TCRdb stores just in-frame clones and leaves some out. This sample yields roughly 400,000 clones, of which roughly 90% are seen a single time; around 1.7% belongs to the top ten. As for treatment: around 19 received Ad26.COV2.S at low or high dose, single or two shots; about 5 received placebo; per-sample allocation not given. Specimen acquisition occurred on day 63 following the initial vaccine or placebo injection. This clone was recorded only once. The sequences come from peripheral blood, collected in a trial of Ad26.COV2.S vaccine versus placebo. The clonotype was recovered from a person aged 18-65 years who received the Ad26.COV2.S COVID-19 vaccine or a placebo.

As DNA, the CDR3 is TGCAGCGTTCGAGGGGGATCTGGAAACACCATATATTTT. It is translated as CSVRGGSGNTIYF. The gene calls are TRBV29-1 and TRBJ1-3; tentatively, D is TRBD1 (6 bases). The CDR3 extends over 13 amino acids. The germline V and J ends were trimmed by 5 bases and 1 base, with 9 bases remaining between them. CDR1 is SQVTM and CDR2 is ANQGSEA in the germline V gene.